The 14 T cell receptor beta chains below all came from one sample that was sequenced in a study of blood T cell repertoires in COVID-19. Sequencing was performed with immunoSEQ multiplex PCR; in TCRdb, only in-frame clones are kept and a portion is missing. Of some 80,000 clones in the sample, around 80% were seen once. The sequenced material came from peripheral blood. These receptors came from a human donor in a cohort sampled during active COVID-19.

This chain joins TRBV5-1 and TRBJ2-7, with a tentative D call TRBD2 (6 bases). This CDR3 contains 14 residues. V gave up 4 bases and J gave up 3 bases, with 14 bases separating them. The V gene's germline CDR1 is SGHRS and CDR2 YFSETQ. CDR3 DNA: TGCGCCAGCAGCACCGCGGGGCCCGGCTACGAGCAGTACTTC. Its translation is CASSTAGPGYEQYF.

The CDR3 DNA sequence: TGTGCCAGCAGAGTCGAAGAGCTGCTGAACACTGAAGCTTTCTTT. Translation: CASRVEELLNTEAFF. The V call is TRBV2, the J call TRBJ1-1, with D unclear. V was shortened by 6 bases and J by 0 bases, with 14 bases between the two germline ends. Germline CDR1 SNHLY, CDR2 FYNNEI. CDR3 length equals 15 residues.

This chain uses TRBV7-2 with TRBJ1-2; TRBD1 aligns across 8 bases. V dropped 2 bases and J dropped 4; count of bases not matched to a gene: 9. In germline, CDR1 is SGHTA, CDR2 FQGNSA. There are 16 residues in the CDR3. DNA of the CDR3: TGTGCCAGCAGCTTAAACCCGACAGGGGCAGGCTATGGCTACACCTTC. This encodes CASSLNPTGAGYGYTF. Full variable domain (missing parts from reference TRBV7-2 and TRBJ1-2): GAGVSQSPSNKVTEKGKDVELRCDPISGHTALYWYRQSLGQGLEFLIYFQGNSAPDKSGLPSDRFSAERTGGSVSTLTIQRTQQEDSAVYLCASSLNPTGAGYGYTFGSGTRLTVV.

The rearrangement joins TRBV21-1 to TRBJ1-5. TRBV21-1 is flagged as a pseudogene. This CDR3 has 15 residues. In DNA, the CDR3 is TGTGCCAGCAGGTTGAGGGCTACTCACGATCAGCCCCAGCATTTT. It encodes CASRLRATHDQPQHF.

This chain joins TRBV19 and TRBJ1-1; possibly TRBD1 for D (6 bases). Per the germline V gene, CDR1 is LNHDA and CDR2 is SQIVND (reference sequence). Trimming removed 6 bases at V and 4 bases at J, with 12 bases between. CDR3 length: 13 residues. The chain's CDR3 is CASSLDRPTEAFF. The CDR3 DNA reads TGTGCCAGTAGCCTAGACAGGCCCACTGAAGCTTTCTTT.

This chain connects TRBV30 to TRBJ1-2; TRBD1 matches 9 bases. The CDR3 extends over 13 amino acids. The V gene end was trimmed by 2 bases and the J gene end by 7 bases; junction bases not matched to a gene: 5. Germline V gene data show CDR1 as GTSNPN and CDR2 as SVGIG (reference sequence). Here the CDR3 DNA reads TGTGCCTGGAGTTCTGGGACAGGGCTTGGCTACACCTTC. Translating it yields CAWSSGTGLGYTF.

The chain recombines TRBV30 with TRBJ2-6; possibly TRBD1 for D (5 bases). This CDR3 comprises 17 residues. Germline loops: CDR1 GTSNPN, CDR2 SVGIG (reference sequence). Trimming shortened V by 0 bases and J by 1 base, and 13 bases separated the two germline ends. The CDR3 region has the DNA TGTGCCTGGAGTGTGGGGCAGGGATTTTCTGGGGCCAACGTCCTGACTTTC. Amino acids: CAWSVGQGFSGANVLTF.

This clone came up a few times. V is TRBV5-4 and J is TRBJ2-3; D possibly corresponds to TRBD2 (5 bases). Germline-derived CDR1 and CDR2 are SGHNT and YYREEE (reference sequence). V was shortened by 4 bases and J by 5 bases, with 11 bases between the two germline ends. This CDR3 has 13 residues. The CDR3 coding sequence is TGTGCCAGCAGCGAGGGAGAGGGAGATACGCAGTATTTT. As protein: CASSEGEGDTQYF.

This clone was observed a few times. The chain joins TRBV18 to TRBJ1-5; tentative D call: TRBD1 (5 bases). V lost 4 bases to trimming and J lost 5 bases, with 12 bases between them. The CDR3 has 14 amino acids. CDR1 and CDR2 (germline): KGHSH, LQKENI. CDR3 loop: CASSRGTIDQPQHF. The CDR3 nucleotides read TGTGCCAGCTCACGCGGGACGATAGATCAGCCCCAGCATTTT. Drawing the rest from reference TRBV18 and TRBJ1-5, the complete variable domain is NAGVMQNPRHLVRRRGQEARLRCSPMKGHSHVYWYRQLPEEGLKFMVYLQKENIIDESGMPKERFSAEFPKEGPSILRIQQVVRGDSAAYFCASSRGTIDQPQHFGDGTRLSIL.

This clone was picked up one time. The chain is built from TRBV19 and TRBJ1-1; 7 nucleotides line up with TRBD1. Trimming cost V 7 bases and J 6 bases; bases outside gene matches: 8. The CDR3 has 13 residues. Looked up from germline, CDR1 is LNHDA and CDR2 is SQIVND (reference sequence). The CDR3, as DNA: TGTGCCAGTATTCCGGGACAGAGGTCTGAAGCTTTCTTT. Amino acids: CASIPGQRSEAFF.

The V and J genes are TRBV5-8 and TRBJ1-3; D perhaps matches TRBD1 (5 bases). V gave up 2 bases and J gave up 0 bases, with 9 bases separating them. This CDR3 region has 15 residues. Germline V gene lookup returns CDR1 SGHTS and CDR2 YDEGEE. The CDR3 region has the DNA TGTGCCAGCAGCTTACTCGACAGCTCTGGAAACACCATATATTTT. Translation gives CASSLLDSSGNTIYF.

The chain couples TRBV7-2 to TRBJ1-6; D is perhaps TRBD1 (6 bases). Trimming shortened V by 5 bases and J by 7 bases, and 15 bases separated the two germline ends. The CDR3 has 15 amino acids. CDR1 and CDR2 from the germline V gene are SGHTA and FQGNSA. DNA for the CDR3: TGTGCCAGCAGCAAGGCAAGGACAGCCAATTCACCCCTCCACTTT. It is translated as CASSKARTANSPLHF.

The chain couples TRBV30 to TRBJ1-1; D gene unclear. V gave up 6 bases and J gave up 1 base, with 3 bases separating them. Germline CDR1 GTSNPN, CDR2 SVGIG (reference sequence). The CDR3 has 10 residues. CDR3 sequence: CACWNTEAFF. The DNA of the CDR3 is TGTGCCTGCTGGAACACTGAAGCTTTCTTT.

In its sample, this clone was seen once. V and J are TRBV6-2 or TRBV6-3 and TRBJ2-7, with 7 bases fitting TRBD1. This CDR3 has 13 residues. The junction had 0 bases not matched to a gene; V was cut back by 2 bases and J by 2 bases. Germline loops: CDR1 MNHEY, CDR2 SVGEGT. This CDR3 is CASSYTGAYEQYF. In nucleotides, the CDR3 is TGTGCCAGCAGTTACACAGGGGCCTACGAGCAGTACTTC.